The rows below give T cell receptor beta chains drawn from one sample of a study of shared clonotypes between healthy human individuals. Produced via immunoSEQ multiplex PCR; TCRdb's table is partial and in-frame only. The repertoire holds millions of clones, with 93% as singletons. The sequenced sample was naive CD8+ T cells from PBMCs. These TCRs come from a man in his late teens or twenties in good health. Some clones in this sample may be carry-over from other donors' samples. CDR3s include the opening cysteine and the closing phenylalanine or tryptophan.

>TRBJ1-1|TRBV28
CASSSPKEQNTEAFF
>TRBJ2-7|TRBV6-1
CASSEGGRFGPGQYF
>TRBJ2-7|TRBV9
CASGGEAYEQYF
>TRBJ2-1|TRBV4-3
CASSQAVSSYNEQFF
>TRBJ1-3|TRBV6-1
CASSELSFVGNTIYF
>TRBJ2-7|TRBV7-9
CASSSRDLPYEQYF
>TRBJ1-1|TRBV7-3
CASSLTRGHTEAFF
>TRBJ1-1|TRBV18
CASSPAPKVEAFF
>TRBJ1-5|TRBV19
CASREYSNQPQHF
>TRBJ2-7|TRBV6-1
CASKKNPGQSYEQYF
>TRBJ1-1|TRBV5-1
CASSRGLNTEAFF
>TRBJ2-5|TRBV28
CASSLYGQGAVETQYF
>TRBJ2-1|TRBV30
CAWSHGTGIEQFF
>TRBJ2-5|TRBV28
CASTLGTSGRQETQYF
>TRBJ2-2|TRBV9
CASSVVVNREGLAGGPGELFF
>TRBJ2-1|TRBV27
CASRKTGQGQFF